The rows below give T cell receptor beta chains drawn from one sample of a study of blood T cell repertoires in COVID-19. This table comes from immunoSEQ multiplex PCR, and its TCRdb copy is limited to in-frame clones, with some not included. The table has under 300,000 clones, roughly 88% seen once. Sequencing input: peripheral blood. Receptors were obtained from a woman aged 35 to 49 who had recovered from COVID-19. Each CDR3 is given with its conserved first and last residue. The D gene is left open where the match is weak. Size is omitted from some rows. Given values are once, few, many or a class for expanded clones.

abundance	d_gene	j_gene	v_gene	CDR3aa	CDR3nt
.	.	TRBJ2-1	TRBV11-2	CASSLGEYNEQFF	TGTGCCAGCAGCTTAGGTGAGTACAATGAGCAGTTCTTC
.	TRBD2	TRBJ2-3	TRBV19	CASSLAGGTDTQYF	TGTGCCAGTAGCCTAGCGGGGGGCACAGATACGCAGTATTTT
once	TRBD1	TRBJ1-3	TRBV3-1/TRBV3-2	CASSQFTFGQGEAIYF	TGTGCCAGCAGCCAATTTACTTTCGGTCAGGGGGAGGCCATATATTTT
.	.	TRBJ2-5	TRBV5-6	CASSLGLTSQETQYF	TGTGCCAGCAGCTTAGGACTGACAAGCCAAGAGACCCAGTACTTC
.	.	TRBJ1-6	TRBV5-1	CASSWGGEGNSPLHF	TGCGCCAGCAGCTGGGGGGGCGAGGGTAATTCACCCCTCCACTTT
.	.	TRBJ1-4	TRBV6-5	CASSLGGLNEKLFF	TGTGCCAGCAGTTTGGGGGGGTTGAATGAAAAACTGTTTTTT
.	.	TRBJ2-6	TRBV5-8	CASSFQGSGANVLTF	TGTGCCAGCAGCTTCCAGGGCTCTGGGGCCAACGTCCTGACTTTC
.	TRBD2	TRBJ2-1	TRBV5-1	CASGLAGGLSYNEQFF	TGCGCCAGCGGACTAGCGGGGGGGCTTTCCTACAATGAGCAGTTCTTC
few	.	TRBJ1-6	TRBV18	CASSPTRDNSPLHF	TGTGCCAGCTCACCAACACGGGATAATTCACCCCTCCACTTT
.	.	TRBJ2-7	TRBV25-1	CASSGQFYYEQYF	TGTGCCAGCAGCGGACAATTCTACTACGAGCAGTACTTC
.	TRBD1	TRBJ1-5	TRBV19	CASSETGQSENQPQHF	TGTGCCAGTAGCGAGACAGGGCAATCCGAAAATCAGCCCCAGCATTTT
.	TRBD2	TRBJ2-2	TRBV6-2/TRBV6-3	CASSHKRTRHGELFF	TGTGCCAGCAGTCATAAGCGGACTAGACACGGGGAGCTGTTTTTT
.	.	TRBJ2-7	TRBV2	CASNRGGSYEQYF	TGTGCCAGTAATAGGGGTGGCTCCTACGAGCAGTACTTC
once	.	TRBJ2-5	TRBV19	CASSIQGFQETQYF	TGTGCCAGTAGTATACAGGGTTTCCAAGAGACCCAGTACTTC
.	TRBD1	TRBJ2-7	TRBV11-2	CASSPGTGTYEQYF	TGTGCCAGCAGCCCCGGGACAGGGACCTACGAGCAGTACTTC
.	.	TRBJ2-1	TRBV28	CASSFGGLNEQFF	TGTGCCAGCAGTTTTGGCGGGCTTAATGAGCAGTTCTTC
.	TRBD2	TRBJ2-1	TRBV7-2	CASSPPGLAGGSGNEQFF	TGTGCCAGCAGCCCGCCTGGACTAGCGGGGGGTTCTGGCAATGAGCAGTTCTTC
.	TRBD1	TRBJ1-5	TRBV6-2/TRBV6-3	CASSPGLGQQNSNQPQHF	TGTGCCAGCAGTCCAGGCTTGGGACAGCAAAATAGCAATCAGCCCCAGCATTTT
.	.	TRBJ2-7	TRBV5-4	CASSLAGASSYEQYF	TGTGCCAGCAGCTTGGCAGGGGCCAGCTCCTACGAGCAGTACTTC
.	.	TRBJ1-5	TRBV7-2	CASSLGIQGAKTQHF	TGTGCCAGCAGCTTAGGAATACAGGGTGCGAAAACCCAGCATTTT
.	TRBD1	TRBJ1-2	TRBV6-2/TRBV6-3	CASSLISGTGGGYTF	TGTGCCAGCAGTCTTATATCCGGGACAGGCGGAGGCTACACCTTC
.	TRBD1	TRBJ2-7	TRBV5-1	CASSLAWGQGNEQYF	TGCGCCAGCAGCTTGGCGTGGGGACAGGGCAACGAGCAGTACTTC
.	.	TRBJ1-5	TRBV3-1/TRBV3-2	CASSQAGDNQPQHF	TGTGCCAGCAGCCAAGCCGGGGACAATCAGCCCCAGCATTTT
.	.	TRBJ1-1	TRBV6-5	CASSRTRTETEAFF	TGTGCCAGCAGTCGAACAAGGACAGAGACTGAAGCTTTCTTT
.	.	TRBJ1-2	TRBV28	CASSLGGAGTNYGYTF	TGTGCCAGCAGTTTGGGGGGGGCTGGGACTAACTATGGCTACACCTTC
once	TRBD1	TRBJ1-1	TRBV18	CASSKGTGNTEAFF	TGTGCCAGCTCAAAGGGGACAGGTAACACTGAAGCTTTCTTT